The sequence of this T cell receptor beta chain was determined in a study of identical twins (dated by TCRdb to 2015 to 2016). For the study in its entirety: TCR alpha and beta repertoires from monozygotic twins, unrelated adults of various ages and cord blood were deep-sequenced to test whether fetal clonotypes persist. To rule out contamination, the twin experiments were replicated at different times with different library preparation protocols.

From cysteine to phenylalanine, the CDR3 is 16 amino acids long. The retained sequence is limited to the CDR3, 48 bases, with the frame set at the first base. V and J lose 6 bases and 8 bases, and a span of 23 bases separates them. For CDR1 and CDR2, the germline V gene lists MDHEN and SYDVKM. Here is what the overall study found, with its caveats: Invariant T cells such as MAIT and iNKT could partly confound zero-insertion analyses, though diverse VJ usage argued against this for most clonotypes. Because the same donors could not be followed over many years, conclusions were based on cross-sectional statistical analysis. In monozygotic twins, recombination models systematically underestimated out-of-frame TCR alpha sharing, but the models matched the sharing seen between unrelated individuals. Abundant cord blood beta clonotypes carried fewer insertions; young adult naive repertoires showed a weaker similar trend, while memory repertoires showed none. A weaker excess of twin sharing was found in beta out-of-frame sequences because the signal-to-noise ratio was lowered by fewer shared sequences. Compared with coincidental sharing between unrelated individuals, out-of-frame TCR alpha sequences shared between twins had an excess of sequences with low generation probability.

Every donor was a healthy Caucasian. The twin cohort consisted of three pairs of female monozygotic twins, all aged roughly 18 to 29 years. Peripheral blood mononuclear cells were the source from which RNA for the TCR libraries was isolated. This clonotype was seen a few times. It has no known antigen specificity. Base qualities are not provided; no much larger clone lies one nucleotide away. Library method: 5' RACE. Sequencing was carried out with an Illumina HiSeq 2000. Template switching added a universal primer binding site, and the final cDNA carried a unique molecular identifier that allowed TCR cDNA molecules to be counted accurately. First-strand cDNA for TCR alpha and beta chains was synthesized from specific primers in the conserved constant-segment region. Each cDNA library was double barcoded, with a SMART-Mk sample barcode plus Illumina barcodes, to control for contamination. TruSeq adapter sequences along with Illumina sample barcodes were introduced in two successive PCR steps. The TCR alpha and beta cDNA libraries were sequenced on the Illumina HiSeq platform using custom primers. The source study handled its data this way. MiGEC processed the raw reads to extract unique molecular identifiers, while MiXCR was used to determine the CDR3 positions. Recombination models were inferred per individual with the repgenHMM and IGoR tools using an EM algorithm. Shared clonotype analysis was performed with the tcR package in R, normalizing sharing by the product of cloneset sizes. Out-of-frame nonproductive sequences were analyzed to study raw recombination free of thymic and clonal selection effects. In TCRdb, the public reads were trimmed at Q25 with fastp and aligned with MiXCR, with productive beta chains retained. Here each entry gathers all rows of one CDR3 protein and keeps the most common genes and DNA. The V and J calls and clone size are TCRdb's, not the authors'. This sample holds about 890,000 distinct CDR3 sequences; about 12% were observed only once. The ten most abundant clones make up around 1.5% of the sample.

These data also formed part of another study, on yellow fever vaccine responses in identical twins. The second study also describes: According to the authors, in identical twins the way T cells responded to vaccination appeared partly convergent and partly personalized. Focusing on identical twins, the study followed the T cell clones that responded to the vaccine, and did so with precision.

The sample comprised PBMCs. The sequence derives from a woman under 30 in good health. The rearranged segments are TRBV28 and TRBJ2-1, with a tentative D gene TRBD1 over 6 matching bases. The bases read TGTGCCAGCAGAGAGAGAGGGGGTAGGAACGGGTATGAGCAGTTCTTC. This yields the protein CASRERGGRNGYEQFF. Here the CDR3 is joined to the reference TRBV28 and TRBJ2-1 genes, and the full variable domain is: DVKVTQSSRYLVKRTGEKVFLECVQDMDHENMFWYRQDPGLGLRLIYFSYDVKMKEKGDIPEGYSVSREKKERFSLILESASTNQTSMYLCASRERGGRNGYEQFFGPGTRLTVL.